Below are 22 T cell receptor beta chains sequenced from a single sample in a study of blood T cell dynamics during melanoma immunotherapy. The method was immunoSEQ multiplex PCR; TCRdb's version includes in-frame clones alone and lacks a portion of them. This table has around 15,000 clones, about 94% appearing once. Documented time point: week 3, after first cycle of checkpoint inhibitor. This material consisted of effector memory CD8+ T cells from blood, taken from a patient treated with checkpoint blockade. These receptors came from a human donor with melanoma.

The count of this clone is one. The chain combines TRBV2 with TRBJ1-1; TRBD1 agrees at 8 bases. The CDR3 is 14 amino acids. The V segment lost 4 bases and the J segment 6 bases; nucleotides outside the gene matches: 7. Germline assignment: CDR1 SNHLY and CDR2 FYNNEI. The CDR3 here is CASSGVQGEAEAFF. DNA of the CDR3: TGTGCCAGCAGTGGAGTACAGGGGGAAGCTGAAGCTTTCTTT. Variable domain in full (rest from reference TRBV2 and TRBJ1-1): EPEVTQTPSHQVTQMGQEVILRCVPISNHLYFYWYRQILGQKVEFLVSFYNNEISEKSEIFDDQFSVERPDGSNFTLKIRSTKLEDSAMYFCASSGVQGEAEAFFGQGTRLTVV.

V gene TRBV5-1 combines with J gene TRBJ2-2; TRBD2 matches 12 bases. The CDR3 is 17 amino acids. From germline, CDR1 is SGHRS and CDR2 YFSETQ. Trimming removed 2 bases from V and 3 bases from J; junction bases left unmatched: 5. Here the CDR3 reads CASSFLAGGRDTGELFF. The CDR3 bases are TGCGCCAGCAGCTTCCTAGCGGGAGGGCGGGACACCGGGGAGCTGTTTTTT.

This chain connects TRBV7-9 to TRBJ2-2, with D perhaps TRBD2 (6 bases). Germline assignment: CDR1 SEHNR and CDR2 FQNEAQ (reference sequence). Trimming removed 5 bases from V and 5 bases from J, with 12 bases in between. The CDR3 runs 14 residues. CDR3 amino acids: CASSPGDRTGELFF. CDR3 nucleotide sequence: TGTGCCAGCAGCCCGGGGGATCGTACCGGGGAGCTGTTTTTT.

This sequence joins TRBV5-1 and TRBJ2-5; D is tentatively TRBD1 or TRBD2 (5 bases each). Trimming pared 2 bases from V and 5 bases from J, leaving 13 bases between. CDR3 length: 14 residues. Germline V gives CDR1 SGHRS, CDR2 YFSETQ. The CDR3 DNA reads TGCGCCAGCAGCTTTGTATGGGGGATCGAGACCCAGTACTTC. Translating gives CASSFVWGIETQYF.

Written as DNA, the CDR3 is TGTGCCAGCAGCTTCGGGACTAGCTACGAGCAGTACTTC. The encoded protein is CASSFGTSYEQYF. J is TRBJ2-7 and V is TRBV5-6; TRBD2 matches at 8 bases. The germline V gene encodes CDR1 SGHDT and CDR2 YYEEEE. The junction had 1 base not matched to a gene; V was cut back by 2 bases and J by 3 bases. The CDR3 covers 13 residues. The variable domain in full, completed from reference TRBV5-6 and TRBJ2-7, reads DAGVTQSPTHLIKTRGQQVTLRCSPKSGHDTVSWYQQALGQGPQFIFQYYEEEERQRGNFPDRFSGHQFPNYSSELNVNALLLGDSALYLCASSFGTSYEQYFGPGTRLTVT.

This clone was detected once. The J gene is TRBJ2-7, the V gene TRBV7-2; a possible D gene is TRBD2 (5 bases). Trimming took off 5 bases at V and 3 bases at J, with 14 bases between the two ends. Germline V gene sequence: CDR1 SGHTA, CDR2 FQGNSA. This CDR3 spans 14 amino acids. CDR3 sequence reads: CASSPGLFSYEQYF. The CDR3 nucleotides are TGTGCCAGCAGCCCTGGACTCTTCAGCTACGAGCAGTACTTC.

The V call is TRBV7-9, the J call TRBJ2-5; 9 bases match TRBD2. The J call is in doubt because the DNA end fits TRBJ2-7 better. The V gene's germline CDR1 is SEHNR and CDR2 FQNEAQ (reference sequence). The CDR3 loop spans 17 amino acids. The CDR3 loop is CASSFLLAGSVDYEQYF. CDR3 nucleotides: TGTGCCAGCAGCTTCCTACTAGCGGGTTCAGTGGACTACGAGCAGTACTTC.

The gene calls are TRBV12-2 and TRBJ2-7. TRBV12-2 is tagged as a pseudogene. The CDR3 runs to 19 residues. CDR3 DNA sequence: TGTGCAAGTCGCTTAGCTTCGGACCTGAGACTTAACGGCCCCTACGAGCAGTACTTC. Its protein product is CASRLASDLRLNGPYEQYF.

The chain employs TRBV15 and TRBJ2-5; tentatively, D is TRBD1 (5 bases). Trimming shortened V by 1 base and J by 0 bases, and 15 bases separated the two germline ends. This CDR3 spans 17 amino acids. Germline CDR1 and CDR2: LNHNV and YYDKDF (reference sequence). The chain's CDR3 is CATSRALGTGHQETQYF. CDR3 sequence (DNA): TGTGCCACCAGCAGAGCCCTGGGCACAGGTCACCAAGAGACCCAGTACTTC.

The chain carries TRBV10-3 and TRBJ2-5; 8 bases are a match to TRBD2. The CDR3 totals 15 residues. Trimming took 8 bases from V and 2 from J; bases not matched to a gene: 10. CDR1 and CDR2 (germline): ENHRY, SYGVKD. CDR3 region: CAISVGGEWQETQYF. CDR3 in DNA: TGTGCCATCTCCGTCGGGGGGGAGTGGCAAGAGACCCAGTACTTC.

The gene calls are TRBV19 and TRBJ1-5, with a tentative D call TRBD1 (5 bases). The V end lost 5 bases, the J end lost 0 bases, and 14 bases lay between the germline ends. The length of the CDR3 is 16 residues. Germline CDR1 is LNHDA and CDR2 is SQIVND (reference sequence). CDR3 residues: CASSPRQFSSNQPQHF. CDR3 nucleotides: TGTGCCAGTAGTCCGCGACAGTTTTCTAGCAATCAGCCCCAGCATTTT.

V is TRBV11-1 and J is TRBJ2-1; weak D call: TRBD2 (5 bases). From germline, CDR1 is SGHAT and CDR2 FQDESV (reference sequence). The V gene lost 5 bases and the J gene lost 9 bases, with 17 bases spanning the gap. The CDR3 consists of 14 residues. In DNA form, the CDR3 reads TGTGCCAGCAGCCCCCGGGTGGAGGTGGGTGAGCAGTTCTTC. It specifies CASSPRVEVGEQFF. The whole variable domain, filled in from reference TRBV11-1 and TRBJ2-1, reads EAEVAQSPRYKITEKSQAVAFWCDPISGHATLYWYRQILGQGPELLVQFQDESVVDDSQLPKDRFSAERLKGVDSTLKIQPAELGDSAMYLCASSPRVEVGEQFFGPGTRLTVL.

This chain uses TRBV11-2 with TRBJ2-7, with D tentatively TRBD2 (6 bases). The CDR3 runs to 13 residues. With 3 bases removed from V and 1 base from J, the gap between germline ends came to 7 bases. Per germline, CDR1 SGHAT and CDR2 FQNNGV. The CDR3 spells CASSFGTSYEQYF. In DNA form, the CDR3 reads TGTGCCAGCAGCTTCGGGACTTCCTACGAGCAGTACTTC.

The CDR3 DNA reads as TGTGCCAGCAGTTTAGCGGGCAGGGCGGCGAATTCACCCCTCCACTTT. It codes for CASSLAGRAANSPLHF. The chain is built from TRBV28 and TRBJ1-6; maybe TRBD1 (5 bases). Germline V gene data show CDR1 as MDHEN and CDR2 as SYDVKM. The CDR3 runs 16 residues. V lost 2 bases and J lost 7, with 15 bases in between.

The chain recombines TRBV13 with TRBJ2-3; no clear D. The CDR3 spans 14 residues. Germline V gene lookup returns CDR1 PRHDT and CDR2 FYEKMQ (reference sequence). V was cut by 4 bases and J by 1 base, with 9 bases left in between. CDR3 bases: TGTGCCAGCAGCTACGGACGAGGCACAGATACGCAGTATTTT. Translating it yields CASSYGRGTDTQYF.

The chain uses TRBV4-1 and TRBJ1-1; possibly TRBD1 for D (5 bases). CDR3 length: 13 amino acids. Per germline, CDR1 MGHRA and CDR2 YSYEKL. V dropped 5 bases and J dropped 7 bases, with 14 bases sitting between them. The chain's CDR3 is CASSSRGGGEAFF. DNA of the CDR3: TGCGCCAGCAGCTCCCGGGGCGGAGGTGAAGCTTTCTTT.

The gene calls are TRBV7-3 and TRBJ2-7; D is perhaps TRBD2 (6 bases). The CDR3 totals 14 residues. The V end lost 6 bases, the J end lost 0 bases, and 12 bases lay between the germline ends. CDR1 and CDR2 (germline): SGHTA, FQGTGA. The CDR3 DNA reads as TGTGCCAGCAGGAGGGACGGGAGCTCCTACGAGCAGTACTTC. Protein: CASRRDGSSYEQYF.

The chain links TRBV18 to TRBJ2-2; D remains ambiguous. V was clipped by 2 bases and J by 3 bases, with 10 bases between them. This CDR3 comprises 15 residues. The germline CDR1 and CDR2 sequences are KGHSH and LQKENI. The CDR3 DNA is TGTGCCAGCTCACCAGAAGGGATGGACACCGGGGAGCTGTTTTTT. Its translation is CASSPEGMDTGELFF.

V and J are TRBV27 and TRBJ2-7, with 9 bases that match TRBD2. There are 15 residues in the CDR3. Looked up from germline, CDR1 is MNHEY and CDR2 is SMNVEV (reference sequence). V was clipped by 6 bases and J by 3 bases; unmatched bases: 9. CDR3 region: CASSSRGSGSYEQYF. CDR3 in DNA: TGTGCCAGCAGCTCTCGGGGTAGCGGGAGCTACGAGCAGTACTTC.

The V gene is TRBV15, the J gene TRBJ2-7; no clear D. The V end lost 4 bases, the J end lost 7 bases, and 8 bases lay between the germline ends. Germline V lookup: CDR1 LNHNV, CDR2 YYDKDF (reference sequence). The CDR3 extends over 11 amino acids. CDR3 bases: TGTGCCACCAGCATCGGGTCGGAGCAGTACTTC. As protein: CATSIGSEQYF.

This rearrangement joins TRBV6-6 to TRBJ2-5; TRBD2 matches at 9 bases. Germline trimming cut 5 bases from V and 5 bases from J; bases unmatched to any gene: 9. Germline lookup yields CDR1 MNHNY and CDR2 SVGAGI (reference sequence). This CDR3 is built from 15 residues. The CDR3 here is CASSPGTSHWETQYF. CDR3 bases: TGTGCCAGCAGTCCAGGGACTAGCCATTGGGAGACCCAGTACTTC.

The CDR3 loop is CASSQRMANTGELFF. For the CDR3, the DNA is TGCGCCAGCAGCCAGAGGATGGCGAACACCGGGGAGCTGTTTTTT. V and J are TRBV4-1 and TRBJ2-2; D ambiguous. Germline V gene lookup returns CDR1 MGHRA and CDR2 YSYEKL. The CDR3 is 15 residues long. V gave up 3 bases and J gave up 0 bases, with 8 bases separating them.